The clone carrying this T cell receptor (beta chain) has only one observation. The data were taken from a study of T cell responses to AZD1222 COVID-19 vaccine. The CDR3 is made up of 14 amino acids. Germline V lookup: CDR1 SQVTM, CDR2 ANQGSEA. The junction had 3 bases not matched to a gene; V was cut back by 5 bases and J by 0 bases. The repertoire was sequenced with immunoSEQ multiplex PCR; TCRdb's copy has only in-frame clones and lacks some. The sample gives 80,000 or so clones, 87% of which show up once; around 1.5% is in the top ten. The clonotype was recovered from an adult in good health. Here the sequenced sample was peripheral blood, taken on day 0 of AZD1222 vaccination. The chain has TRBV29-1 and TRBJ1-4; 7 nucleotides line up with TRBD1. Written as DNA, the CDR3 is TGCAGCGTTTTTGGGACAGCAACTAATGAAAAACTGTTTTTT. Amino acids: CSVFGTATNEKLFF.